This T cell receptor beta chain was retrieved from a study of beta chain features in type 1 diabetes. Germline CDR1 is MDHEN and CDR2 is SYDVKM. V shed 5 bases, J shed 4 bases, and the junction held 2 bases outside the gene matches. CDR3 length equals 13 residues. As every portion of the isolated RNA was reverse transcribed, the sequencing read expressed TCRB transcripts. Clones were sequenced by immunoSEQ multiplex PCR, and TCRdb holds only the in-frame ones, with some missing. Among hundreds of thousands of clones, 30% were seen once, and the ten largest hold around 0.065%. This clone came up a few times. Its specificity is not known. Other DNA variants within this sample encode the same CDR3. Regarding the study as a whole: Naive, central memory and Treg TCRB repertoires seemed to resemble each other more closely in patients than they did in healthy donors.

Specimen: naive CD4+ T cells from blood. The chain joins TRBV28 to TRBJ2-1; TRBD1 aligns across 7 bases. The clonotype comes from a man between 18 and 35 years old in good health. This CDR3 is CASSLTGYNEQFF. In nucleotides, the CDR3 is TGTGCCAGCAGTCTGACAGGGTACAATGAGCAGTTCTTC.